This T cell receptor (beta chain) was obtained from a study of T cell responses to AZD1222 COVID-19 vaccine (dated by TCRdb to the early 2020s). General notes on the study: TCR sequencing covered some 250 trial participants: 200 to 220 given two doses of AZD1222 and 26 given two doses of MenACWY control vaccine. Trial participants were enrolled by age into 18-55, 56-69 and 70-plus year subgroups, with roughly 160, 29 and 62 TCR-sequenced participants respectively.

The CDR3 regions of human TCRbeta chains were analyzed by immunosequencing. The authors processed their data as follows. TCRs in the repertoires were compared against a reference library of SARS-CoV-2-specific TCRs that had been generated with the MIRA antigen-specificity platform. Breadth was defined as the fraction of unique TCRs that were SARS-CoV-2-associated, and depth was defined as the fraction of total T cells that were SARS-CoV-2-associated. Using the MIRA data, each spike-specific TCR was mapped to the spike region that the TCR reacts to and placed in a CD4 or CD8 class. Log10-transformed breadth and depth values were compared by one-way ANOVA with Sidak's multiple comparisons tests. Entries here come from immuneACCESS through TCRdb and include only in-frame sequences with V and J called. Some clones fail to appear in such tables; in the studies checked, an unresolved V gene covers under half of the shortfall, and the cause of the remainder is unknown. V, J and clone size were drawn from that table, and D and trimming were deduced from the DNA. The sample contains about 100,000 clones, around 87% of them found a single time. The ten biggest clones cover 4% to 4.5% of the sample.

In light of the paper, this sample's time point label describes: baseline before first vaccination. The treatment or condition label, as the study defines it: meningococcal conjugate vaccine given as trial control. Samples from vaccinated people were obtained from the UK trials COV001 and COV002, which included a single-blind randomized controlled phase 2/3 trial of AZD1222 (ChAdOx1 nCoV-19) in healthy adults. For TCRbeta chain sequencing, PBMC samples from trial participants were taken at day 0 and at day 28 after the second dose. Points the paper makes about the study in general: In the small 56-69-year group, the increase in depth fell short of significance, most likely because of low power. Epitopes outside the regions mutated in the B.1.351 and B.1.1.7 variants were reportedly recognized by nearly half of the unique spike-specific TCRs. Vaccine-associated CD4 TCRs spanned the whole spike protein, with dominant responses in regions 160-218 and 743-854. Only five or six AZD1222 recipients were SARS-CoV-2 seropositive at baseline, limiting conclusions about previously exposed vaccinees. After two AZD1222 doses, spike-specific TCR breadth and depth were significantly higher than at day 0 and than in MenACWY recipients. Most participants were white British and females outnumbered males, and the authors suggested that clonal diversity may have been underestimated. Because no day 14 peak-response samples were available, the repertoires could be characterized only after the peak T cell response.

The V end loses 4 bases and the J end loses 5 bases, and a stretch of 14 bases separates them. The CDR3 sequence holds 14 residues, the cysteine and phenylalanine included. Only the CDR3 portion is preserved as DNA: 42 bases, with reading frame beginning at the first base. CDR1 and CDR2 were assigned from the germline V gene (reference sequence) as SEHNR and FQNEAQ. Remarks on this clone: The target of this receptor is not known. Nothing much larger sits one base from this clone, and base qualities are not available.

The specimen comprised peripheral blood, sampled on day 0 of MenACWY control vaccination. This chain joins TRBV7-9 to TRBJ1-1; TRBD1 is a weak D gene call, 6 bases matching. The receptor's source is an adult in good health. The CDR3 here reads CASSYAGGGTEAFF. The DNA sequence is given as TGTGCCAGCAGCTATGCCGGAGGGGGGACTGAAGCTTTCTTT.